A single sample gave rise to the 9 T cell receptor beta chains below, sequenced in a study of T cells after yellow fever vaccination. One entry per CDR3 protein results from TCRdb running MiXCR on the 5' RACE reads. The sample lists some 350,000 distinct CDR3 sequences; roughly 4.3% were seen once. The specimen comprised PBMCs, sampled 5 days after the yellow fever booster vaccination. The receptor source for this set is a man between 18 and 29 years old who received the YFV17D yellow fever vaccine.

At least ten counts were recorded for this clonotype. For the CDR3, the DNA is TGTGCCAGTAGTTTCACTAGCGGGACTTACGAGCAGTACTTC. Protein: CASSFTSGTYEQYF. This chain connects TRBV19 to TRBJ2-7; 10 bases are shared with TRBD2. This CDR3 is built from 14 residues. Germline trimming cut 5 bases from V and 4 bases from J; bases unmatched to any gene: 5. Germline loops: CDR1 LNHDA, CDR2 SQIVND (reference sequence).

This clonotype was observed a few times. This chain joins TRBV19 and TRBJ2-1; D might be TRBD1 (6 bases). Germline V gene data show CDR1 as LNHDA and CDR2 as SQIVND (reference sequence). Trimming removed 4 bases at V and 2 bases at J, with 24 bases between. This CDR3 spans 19 amino acids. The CDR3 DNA is TGTGCCAGTAGTAAGAACAGGGTAGGCCCTGAGATACCCTACAATGAGCAGTTCTTC. Protein: CASSKNRVGPEIPYNEQFF.

This clonotype was found many times. The J gene is TRBJ1-6, the V gene TRBV18; D unresolved. Trimming removed 5 bases at V and 9 bases at J, with 14 bases between. CDR1 KGHSH and CDR2 LQKENI come from the germline V gene. The CDR3 has 14 residues. The CDR3 bases are TGTGCCAGCTCATATGTATCTAGTGGTTCACCCCTCCACTTT. Protein product: CASSYVSSGSPLHF.

This clonotype has more than one count but fewer than ten. This rearrangement joins TRBV6-5 to TRBJ1-2; possible D gene TRBD1, 6 bases. Trimming stripped 3 bases from V and 12 bases from J, with 26 bases between. CDR3 length equals 16 residues. Germline V gene lookup returns CDR1 MNHEY and CDR2 SVGAGI. The CDR3 nucleotides read TGTGCCAGCAGTTATCCCCTCCGGGACACCTTATGGCTACACACCTTC. Amino acid sequence: CASSYPLRDTLWLHTF.

This clonotype came up many times. The chain joins TRBV20-1 to TRBJ2-1, with D maybe TRBD2 (6 bases). The CDR3 is 12 amino acids. The germline gives CDR1 DFQATT, CDR2 SNEGSKA (reference sequence). V was shortened by 6 bases and J by 3 bases, with 9 bases between the two germline ends. In nucleotides, the CDR3 is TGCAGTGCACGGGGGTTCTACAATGAGCAGTTCTTC. It is translated as CSARGFYNEQFF.

In its sample, this clonotype was seen many times. The junction shows a germline mismatch at one end, possibly a read error. V gene TRBV5-1 combines with J gene TRBJ2-1, with TRBD2 identical over 10 bases. This CDR3 comprises 15 residues. The germline V gene encodes CDR1 SGHRS and CDR2 YFSETQ. In DNA, the CDR3 is TGTGCCAGCAGTTTATCTAGCGGGGGTTACAATGAGCAGTTCTTC. Amino acids: CASSLSSGGYNEQFF.

The chain uses TRBV6-6 and TRBJ2-5; TRBD2 matches 8 bases. Trimming took 8 bases from V and 8 from J; bases not matched to a gene: 13. Germline V lookup: CDR1 MNHNY, CDR2 SVGAGI (reference sequence). The CDR3 runs 14 residues. The CDR3 here is CASGVLAVLATQYF. The DNA for the CDR3 is TGTGCCAGCGGAGTACTAGCGGTCCTTGCAACCCAGTACTTC.

Only a few counts were recorded for this clonotype. J is TRBJ2-1 and V is TRBV7-2; perhaps TRBD1 as D (5 bases). V was clipped by 1 base and J by 9 bases, with 13 bases between them. CDR1 is SGHTA, CDR2 FQGNSA, per germline. CDR3 size: 14 residues. The CDR3 is CASSLEVGPGEQFF. In nucleotides, the CDR3 is TGTGCCAGCAGCTTAGAGGTGGGGCCCGGTGAGCAGTTCTTC.

This clonotype has at least ten counts. The J gene is TRBJ1-2, the V gene TRBV20-1; D unclear. The germline gives CDR1 DFQATT, CDR2 SNEGSKA (reference sequence). The V and J ends lost 3 bases and 8 bases respectively, with 16 bases between them. The CDR3 is made up of 13 amino acids. CDR3 sequence reads: CSASSGKMRGYTF. The CDR3 region has the DNA TGCAGTGCTAGTTCTGGGAAGATGAGGGGCTACACCTTC.